The clone carrying this TCR beta chain has a handful of counts. This entry belongs to a study of human T cells and chemical hapten exposure. Background on the study: Throughout the roughly 24-week study, diphenylcyclopropenone was applied weekly to the patients' scalps. Patches with 0.01% DPC went on the upper back, and the tests were read at 6 days.

Time point specified: patch test 2, 6 weeks after DPC sensitization. The sample's treatment: therapeutic diphenylcyclopropenone sensitization with weekly scalp DPC. TCRdb independently ran MiXCR on the RACE reads; one entry per CDR3 protein. This sample yields tens of thousands of distinct CDR3 sequences, of which 6.5% to 10% are seen a single time; around 3.6% belongs to the top ten. In germline, CDR1 is PRHDT, CDR2 FYEKMQ (reference sequence). With V trimmed by 1 base and J by 0 bases, 2 bases remained unmatched. The CDR3 is 15 residues long. The sample here was whole blood, taken in connection with sensitization to the hapten diphenylcyclopropenone (DPC). V usage is TRBV13 and J usage is TRBJ2-7, with 8 bases matching TRBD2. The receptor's source is a woman in her forties or fifties with alopecia areata. Some clones in this sample may be carry-over from other donors' samples. The CDR3 bases are TGTGCCAGCAGCTTAGACAGCGGGAGCTCCTACGAGCAGTACTTC. Translated, it gives CASSLDSGSSYEQYF.